The sequence of this T cell receptor (beta chain) was determined in a study of siplizumab effects on memory and regulatory T cells. A word on this clone: The antigen remains unidentified.

Study conclusions and caveats: Just a small share of alloreactive clones was traced back to unstimulated subsets. Siplizumab led to significantly less abundant alloreactive sequences that could be traced back to unstimulated CD4+ memory cells. The diversity of naive T cells seemed greater than that of memory cells, and their alloresponse contribution seemed major.

The CDR3 runs to 13 residues. In germline, CDR1 is GTSNPN, CDR2 SVGIG (reference sequence). The V and J ends lost 5 bases and 6 bases respectively, with 13 bases between them. Per sample, some 93,000 TCR templates were assayed. Generated by immunoSEQ multiplex PCR, the TCRdb table keeps only in-frame clones and is missing some. The sample lists 87,000 or so clones; around 90% were seen once. This TCR came from a human donor in good health. The sample taken for sequencing was CD4+ T cells sorted from blood. This chain links TRBV30 with TRBJ1-4, with a tentative D call TRBD1 (6 bases). The CDR3 loop is CAWQQGADEKLFF. The CDR3 DNA reads TGTGCCTGGCAACAGGGCGCGGATGAAAAACTGTTTTTT.